Following are 13 T cell receptor beta chains from one sample sequenced in a study of T cells in Graves' hyperthyroidism and ophthalmopathy. TCR beta CDR3 regions were amplified from RNA. Initially, a first-round RT-PCR of the TCR CDR3 employed the HTBI primer set. TCRdb re-analysed the multiplex PCR reads in MiXCR, keeping a single row per CDR3 protein. In the table there are 600,000 to 850,000 distinct CDR3 sequences, roughly 20% of which are singletons. The sequencing sample was made of blood. The receptors shown here come from a woman in her forties or fifties with Graves' hyperthyroidism that later progressed to Graves' ophthalmopathy.

This clonotype was recorded at least ten times. The gene calls are TRBV6-2 or TRBV6-3 and TRBJ1-5, with 8 bases lining up with TRBD1. The CDR3 has 17 amino acids. Germline CDR1 reads MNHEY; CDR2 reads SVGEGT. The V and J ends lost 2 bases and 2 bases, in that order; junction bases with no gene match: 8. The CDR3 region has the DNA TGTGCCAGCAGTTACCCAGGACAGGGCTTGGGCAATCAGCCCCAGCATTTT. Translating gives CASSYPGQGLGNQPQHF.

There are a few counts of this clonotype. This chain links TRBV9 with TRBJ2-5; unclear D gene. V dropped 3 bases and J dropped 2 bases, with 5 bases sitting between them. Germline V gives CDR1 SGDLS, CDR2 YYNGEE. This CDR3 has 12 amino acids. CDR3 bases: TGTGCCAGCAGCGGGGCGCAAGAGACCCAGTACTTC. Amino acids: CASSGAQETQYF.

Note on this clonotype: The junction and the germline gene differ at one end; a read error may be behind it. The V and J genes are TRBV5-6 and TRBJ2-1; the D is unclear. The CDR3 is 16 residues long. In germline, CDR1 is SGHDT, CDR2 YYEEEE. The CDR3 DNA follows: TGTGCCAGCAGCTTGGGTCCAGGTCTCCTCTACAATGAGCAGCTCTTC. Protein sequence: CASSLGPGLLYNEQLF. The whole variable domain, remainder taken from reference TRBV5-6 and TRBJ2-1, is DAGVTQSPTHLIKTRGQQVTLRCSPKSGHDTVSWYQQALGQGPQFIFQYYEEEERQRGNFPDRFSGHQFPNYSSELNVNALLLGDSALYLCASSLGPGLLYNEQLFGPGTRLTVL.

In its sample, this clonotype was seen a few times. This chain connects TRBV5-1 to TRBJ2-1, with 10 bases identical to TRBD2. Looked up from germline, CDR1 is SGHRS and CDR2 is YFSETQ. V trimming: 2 bases; J trimming: 14 bases; junction bases outside the gene matches: 13. This CDR3 is built from 15 residues. CDR3 in amino acids: CASSFGSGGDPSEFF. CDR3 nucleotide sequence: TGCGCCAGCAGCTTCGGGAGCGGGGGGGACCCCTCGGAGTTCTTC.

V and J are TRBV7-9 and TRBJ2-3, with D maybe TRBD2 (5 bases). The length of the CDR3 is 15 residues. In germline, CDR1 is SEHNR, CDR2 FQNEAQ (reference sequence). The germline V and J ends were trimmed by 5 bases and 2 bases, with 14 bases remaining between them. The CDR3 DNA follows: TGTGCCAGCAGCCCGGACTCACGGGACACAGATACGCAGTATTTT. Protein product: CASSPDSRDTDTQYF.

The chain couples TRBV5-6 to TRBJ2-1, with D unresolved. Trimming took off 2 bases at V and 7 bases at J, with 22 bases between the two ends. This CDR3 comprises 17 residues. Per the germline V gene, CDR1 is SGHDT and CDR2 is YYEEEE. CDR3 in DNA: TGTGCCAGCAGCTTTTTCATCTTAGGAAGGCGTCGGAATGAGCAGTTCTTC. Translating it yields CASSFFILGRRRNEQFF. Combining the CDR3 with reference TRBV5-6 and TRBJ2-1 gives the whole variable domain DAGVTQSPTHLIKTRGQQVTLRCSPKSGHDTVSWYQQALGQGPQFIFQYYEEEERQRGNFPDRFSGHQFPNYSSELNVNALLLGDSALYLCASSFFILGRRRNEQFFGPGTRLTVL.

This clonotype was seen a handful of times. The rearrangement links TRBV20-1 to TRBJ1-2; 7 bases agree with TRBD1. V gave up 6 bases and J gave up 8 bases; unmatched junction bases: 12. Per germline, CDR1 DFQATT and CDR2 SNEGSKA (reference sequence). CDR3 size: 13 residues. CDR3 coding DNA: TGCAGTGCCAAATTTACAGGGGTCTGGGGCTACACCTTC. Translation: CSAKFTGVWGYTF.

The chain is built from TRBV4-2 and TRBJ2-1; 15 bases agree with TRBD2. This CDR3 contains 15 residues. V shed 5 bases, J shed 9 bases, and the junction held 5 bases outside the gene matches. CDR1 LGHNA and CDR2 YNFKEQ come from the germline V gene. The CDR3 DNA reads as TGTGCCAGCAGCGGACTAGCGGGGGGGCTTATTGAGCAGTTCTTC. This translates into CASSGLAGGLIEQFF.

V and J are TRBV9 and TRBJ1-2, with a tentative D call TRBD1 (5 bases). With 0 bases removed from V and 3 bases from J, the gap between germline ends came to 9 bases. This CDR3 spans 14 amino acids. Germline lookup yields CDR1 SGDLS and CDR2 YYNGEE. The CDR3 loop is CASSVGDSYYGYTF. CDR3 DNA: TGTGCCAGCAGCGTAGGCGACAGCTACTATGGCTACACCTTC.

This clonotype showed up many times. This sequence joins TRBV7-8 and TRBJ2-1; no definite D call. The germline CDR1 and CDR2 sequences are SGHVS and FQNEAQ. Deletions cut 2 bases from V and 7 bases from J, with 6 bases between. The CDR3 spans 12 residues. CDR3 nucleotides: TGTGCCAGCAGCTTATGGCGGAATGAGCAGTTCTTC. Its protein is CASSLWRNEQFF.

The genes are TRBV29-1 and TRBJ2-7, with TRBD1 identical over 9 bases. This CDR3 contains 13 residues. V dropped 4 bases and J dropped 4; count of bases not matched to a gene: 5. From germline, CDR1 is SQVTM and CDR2 ANQGSEA. The CDR3 DNA sequence: TGCAGCGTTGGGACAGGGGAGAGTTACGAGCAGTACTTC. As protein: CSVGTGESYEQYF.

The chain combines TRBV7-2 with TRBJ2-5; the D call may be TRBD1 or TRBD2 (6 bases each). Germline V gives CDR1 SGHTA, CDR2 FQGNSA. V was shortened by 0 bases and J by 5 bases, with 10 bases between the two germline ends. The CDR3 consists of 14 residues. The CDR3 loop reads CASSLARGVETQYF. In nucleotides, the CDR3 is TGTGCCAGCAGCTTAGCTAGGGGGGTGGAGACCCAGTACTTC. Filled out from reference TRBV7-2 and TRBJ2-5, the complete variable domain reads GAGVSQSPSNKVTEKGKDVELRCDPISGHTALYWYRQSLGQGLEFLIYFQGNSAPDKSGLPSDRFSAERTGGSVSTLTIQRTQQEDSAVYLCASSLARGVETQYFGPGTRLLVL.

A few counts support this clonotype. The genes are TRBV9 and TRBJ2-1; 8 bases are shared with TRBD1. Germline values: CDR1 SGDLS, CDR2 YYNGEE. The CDR3 length is 15 residues. V was clipped by 7 bases and J by 4 bases; unmatched bases: 10. The CDR3 DNA follows: TGTGCCAGCCACGAAGGACAGGGTGCGTACAATGAGCAGTTCTTC. Translated, it gives CASHEGQGAYNEQFF.